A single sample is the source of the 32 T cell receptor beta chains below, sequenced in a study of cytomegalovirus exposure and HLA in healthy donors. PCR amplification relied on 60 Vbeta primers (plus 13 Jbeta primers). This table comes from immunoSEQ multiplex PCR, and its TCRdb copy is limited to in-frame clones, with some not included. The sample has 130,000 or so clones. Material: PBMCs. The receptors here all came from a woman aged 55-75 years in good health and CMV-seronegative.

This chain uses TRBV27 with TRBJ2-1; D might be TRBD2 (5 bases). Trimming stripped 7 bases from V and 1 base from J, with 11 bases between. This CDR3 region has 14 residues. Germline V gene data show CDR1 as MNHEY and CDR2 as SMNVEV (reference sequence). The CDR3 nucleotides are TGTGCCAGCACAGGAGAGGGTTCCTACAATGAGCAGTTCTTC. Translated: CASTGEGSYNEQFF.

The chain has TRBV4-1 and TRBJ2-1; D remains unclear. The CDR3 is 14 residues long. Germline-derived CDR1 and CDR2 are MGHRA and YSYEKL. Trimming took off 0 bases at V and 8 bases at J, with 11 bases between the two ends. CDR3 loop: CASSQESGWDEQFF. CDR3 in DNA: TGCGCCAGCAGCCAAGAGTCCGGGTGGGATGAGCAGTTCTTC.

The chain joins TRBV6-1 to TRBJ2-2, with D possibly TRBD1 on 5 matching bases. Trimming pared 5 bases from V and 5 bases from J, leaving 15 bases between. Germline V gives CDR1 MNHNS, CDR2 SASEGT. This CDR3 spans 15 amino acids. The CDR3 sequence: CASSPQGARTGELFF. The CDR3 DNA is TGTGCCAGCAGTCCCCAAGGGGCGCGAACCGGGGAGCTGTTTTTT.

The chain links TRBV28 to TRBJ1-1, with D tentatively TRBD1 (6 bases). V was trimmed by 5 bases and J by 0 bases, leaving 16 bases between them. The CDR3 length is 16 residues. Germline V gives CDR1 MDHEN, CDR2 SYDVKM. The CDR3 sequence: CASSPGQSYMNTEAFF. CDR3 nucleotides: TGTGCCAGCAGTCCCGGACAGTCTTACATGAACACTGAAGCTTTCTTT.

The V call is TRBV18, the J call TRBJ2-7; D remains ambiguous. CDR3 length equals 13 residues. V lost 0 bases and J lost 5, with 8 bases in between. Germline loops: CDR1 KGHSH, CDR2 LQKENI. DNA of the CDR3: TGTGCCAGCTCACCACCGTCAGGCAACGAGCAGTACTTC. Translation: CASSPPSGNEQYF.

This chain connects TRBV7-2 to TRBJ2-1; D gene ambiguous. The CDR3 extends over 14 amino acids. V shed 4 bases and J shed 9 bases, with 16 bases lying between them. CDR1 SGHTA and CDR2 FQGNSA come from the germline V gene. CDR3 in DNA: TGTGCCAGCAGCTCCAGGCATAGTACAACTGAGCAGTTCTTC. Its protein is CASSSRHSTTEQFF.

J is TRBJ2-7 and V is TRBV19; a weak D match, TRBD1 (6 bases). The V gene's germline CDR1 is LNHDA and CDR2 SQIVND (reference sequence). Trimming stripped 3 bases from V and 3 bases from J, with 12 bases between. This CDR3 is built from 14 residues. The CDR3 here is CASSIGRGSYEQYF. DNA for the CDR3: TGTGCCAGTAGTATCGGCAGGGGAAGCTACGAGCAGTACTTC.

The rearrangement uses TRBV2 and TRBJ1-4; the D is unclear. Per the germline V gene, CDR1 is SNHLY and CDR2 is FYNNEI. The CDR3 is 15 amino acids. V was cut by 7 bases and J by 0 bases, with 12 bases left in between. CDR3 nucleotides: TGTGCCAGCATTAGTACCCCTGCAACTAATGAAAAACTGTTTTTT. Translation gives CASISTPATNEKLFF.

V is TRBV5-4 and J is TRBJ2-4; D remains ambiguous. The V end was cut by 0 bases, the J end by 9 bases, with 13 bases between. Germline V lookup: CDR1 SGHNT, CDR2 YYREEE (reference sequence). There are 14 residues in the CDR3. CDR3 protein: CASSLENRDTIQYF. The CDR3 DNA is TGTGCCAGCAGCTTGGAAAACAGAGATACCATTCAGTACTTC.

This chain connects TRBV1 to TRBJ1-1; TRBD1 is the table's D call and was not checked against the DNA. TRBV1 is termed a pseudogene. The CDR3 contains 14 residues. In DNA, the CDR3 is TGCACCAGCAGCCAAGTAGGGGGCCGGGGTGAAGCTTTCTTT. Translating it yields CTSSQVGGRGEAFF.

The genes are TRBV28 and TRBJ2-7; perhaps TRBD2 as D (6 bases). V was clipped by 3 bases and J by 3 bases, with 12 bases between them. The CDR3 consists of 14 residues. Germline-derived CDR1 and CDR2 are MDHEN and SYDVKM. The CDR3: CASSFGGTLYEQYF. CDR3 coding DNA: TGTGCCAGCAGTTTCGGAGGGACTCTCTACGAGCAGTACTTC.

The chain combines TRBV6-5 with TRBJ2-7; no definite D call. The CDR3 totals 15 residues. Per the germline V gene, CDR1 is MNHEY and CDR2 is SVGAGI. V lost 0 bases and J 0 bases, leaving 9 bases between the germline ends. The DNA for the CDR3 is TGTGCCAGCAGTTACTCGGGCAGCTACTCCTACGAGCAGTACTTC. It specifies CASSYSGSYSYEQYF.

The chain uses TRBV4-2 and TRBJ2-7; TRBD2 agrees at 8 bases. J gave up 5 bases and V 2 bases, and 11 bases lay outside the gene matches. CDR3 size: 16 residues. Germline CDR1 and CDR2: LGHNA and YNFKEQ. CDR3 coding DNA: TGTGCCAGCAGCCAATCCGTGACGGGACTAGTGAACGAGCAGTACTTC. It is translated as CASSQSVTGLVNEQYF.

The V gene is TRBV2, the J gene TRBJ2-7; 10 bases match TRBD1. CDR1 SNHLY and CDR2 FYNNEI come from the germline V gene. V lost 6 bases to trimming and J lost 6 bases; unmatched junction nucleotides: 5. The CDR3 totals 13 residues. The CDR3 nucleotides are TGTGCCAGCAGGGGGGACAGGGGATCCGAGCAGTACTTC. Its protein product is CASRGDRGSEQYF. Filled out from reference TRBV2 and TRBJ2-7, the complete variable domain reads EPEVTQTPSHQVTQMGQEVILRCVPISNHLYFYWYRQILGQKVEFLVSFYNNEISEKSEIFDDQFSVERPDGSNFTLKIRSTKLEDSAMYFCASRGDRGSEQYFGPGTRLTVT.

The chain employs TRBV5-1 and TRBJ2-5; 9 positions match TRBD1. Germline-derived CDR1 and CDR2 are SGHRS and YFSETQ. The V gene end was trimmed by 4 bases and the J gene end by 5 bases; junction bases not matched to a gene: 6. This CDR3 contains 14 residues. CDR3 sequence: CASSQDRGAETQYF. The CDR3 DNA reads TGCGCCAGCAGCCAGGACAGGGGCGCCGAGACCCAGTACTTC.

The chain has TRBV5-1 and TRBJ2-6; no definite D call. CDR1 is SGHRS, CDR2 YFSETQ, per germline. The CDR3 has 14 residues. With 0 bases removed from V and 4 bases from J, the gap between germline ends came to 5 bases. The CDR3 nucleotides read TGCGCCAGCAGCTTGGAGCTCGGGGCCAACGTCCTGACTTTC. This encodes CASSLELGANVLTF.

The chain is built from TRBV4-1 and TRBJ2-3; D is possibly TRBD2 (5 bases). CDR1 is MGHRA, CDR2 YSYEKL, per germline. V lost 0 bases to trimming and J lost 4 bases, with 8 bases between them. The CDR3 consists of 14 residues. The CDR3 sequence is CASSQDRAADTQYF. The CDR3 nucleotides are TGCGCCAGCAGCCAAGATAGAGCGGCAGATACGCAGTATTTT.

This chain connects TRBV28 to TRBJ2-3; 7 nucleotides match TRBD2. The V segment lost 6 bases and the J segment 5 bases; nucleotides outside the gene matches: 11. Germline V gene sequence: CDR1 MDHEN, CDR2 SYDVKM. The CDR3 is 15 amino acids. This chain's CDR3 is CASRPPGEGLDTQYF. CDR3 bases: TGTGCCAGCAGACCCCCTGGGGAGGGATTAGATACGCAGTATTTT.

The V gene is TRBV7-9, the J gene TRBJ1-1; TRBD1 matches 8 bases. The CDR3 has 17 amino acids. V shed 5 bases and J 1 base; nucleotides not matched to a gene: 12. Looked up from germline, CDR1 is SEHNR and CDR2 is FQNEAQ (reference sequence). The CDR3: CASSPNTGGVGNTEAFF. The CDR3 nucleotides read TGTGCCAGCAGCCCCAACACAGGGGGGGTGGGGAACACTGAAGCTTTCTTT.

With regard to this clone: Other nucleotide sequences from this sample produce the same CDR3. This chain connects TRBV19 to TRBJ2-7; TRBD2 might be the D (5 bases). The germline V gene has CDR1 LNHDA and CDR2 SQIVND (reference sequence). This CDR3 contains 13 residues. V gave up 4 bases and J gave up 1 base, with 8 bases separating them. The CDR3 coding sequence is TGTGCCAGTAGTACGGGGAATTCCTACGAGCAGTACTTC. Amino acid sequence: CASSTGNSYEQYF.

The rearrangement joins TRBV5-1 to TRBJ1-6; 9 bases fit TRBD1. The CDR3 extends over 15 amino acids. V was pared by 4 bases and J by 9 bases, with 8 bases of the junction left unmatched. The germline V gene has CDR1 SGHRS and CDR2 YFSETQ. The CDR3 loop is CASSIGTGLTSPLHF. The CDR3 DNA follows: TGCGCCAGCAGCATAGGGACAGGGTTAACTTCACCCCTCCACTTT.

The CDR3 protein is CASSLGGTISYEQYF. The CDR3 DNA sequence: TGTGCCAGCAGTTTAGGGGGGACTATCTCCTACGAGCAGTACTTC. The chain carries TRBV28 and TRBJ2-7; 7 bases map to TRBD2. This CDR3 region has 15 residues. Germline V lookup: CDR1 MDHEN, CDR2 SYDVKM. V lost 2 bases and J lost 0; bases outside the gene matches: 4.

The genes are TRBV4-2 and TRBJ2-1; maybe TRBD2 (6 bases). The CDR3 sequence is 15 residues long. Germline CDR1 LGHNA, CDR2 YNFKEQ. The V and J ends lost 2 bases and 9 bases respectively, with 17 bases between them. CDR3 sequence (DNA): TGTGCCAGCAGCCAATCGGAGACTAGTAATGGTGAGCAGTTCTTC. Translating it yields CASSQSETSNGEQFF.

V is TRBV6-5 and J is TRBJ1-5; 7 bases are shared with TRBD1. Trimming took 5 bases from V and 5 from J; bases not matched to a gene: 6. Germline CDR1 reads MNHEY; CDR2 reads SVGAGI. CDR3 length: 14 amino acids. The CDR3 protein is CASSITGDHQPQHF. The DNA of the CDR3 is TGTGCCAGCAGTATTACAGGGGATCATCAGCCCCAGCATTTT.

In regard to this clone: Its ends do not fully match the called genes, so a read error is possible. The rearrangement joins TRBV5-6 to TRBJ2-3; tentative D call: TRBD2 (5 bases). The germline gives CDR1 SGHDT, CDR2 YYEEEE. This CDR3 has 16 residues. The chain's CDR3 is CASSWRPSGGTDTQYF. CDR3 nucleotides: TGTGCGAGCAGTTGGAGGCCCAGCGGAGGCACAGATACGCAGTATTTT.

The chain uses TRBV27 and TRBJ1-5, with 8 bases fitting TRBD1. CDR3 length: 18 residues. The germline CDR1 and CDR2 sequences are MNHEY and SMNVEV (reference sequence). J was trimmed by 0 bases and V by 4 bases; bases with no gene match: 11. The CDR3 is CASSSRGPGQVSNQPQHF. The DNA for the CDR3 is TGTGCCAGCAGTTCCCGAGGACCGGGACAGGTTAGCAATCAGCCCCAGCATTTT.

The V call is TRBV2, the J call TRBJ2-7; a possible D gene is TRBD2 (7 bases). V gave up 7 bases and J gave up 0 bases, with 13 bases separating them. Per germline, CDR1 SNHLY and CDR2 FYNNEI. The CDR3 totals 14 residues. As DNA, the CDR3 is TGTGCCAGCACCGTAGGGGGGGCCTCCTACGAGCAGTACTTC. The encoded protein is CASTVGGASYEQYF.

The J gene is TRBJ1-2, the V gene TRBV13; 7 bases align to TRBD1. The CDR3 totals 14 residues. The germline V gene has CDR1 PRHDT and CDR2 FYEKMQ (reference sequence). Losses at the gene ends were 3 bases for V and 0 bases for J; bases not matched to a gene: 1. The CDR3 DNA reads TGTGCCAGCAGCTTCGGACAGGCTAACTATGGCTACACCTTC. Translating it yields CASSFGQANYGYTF.

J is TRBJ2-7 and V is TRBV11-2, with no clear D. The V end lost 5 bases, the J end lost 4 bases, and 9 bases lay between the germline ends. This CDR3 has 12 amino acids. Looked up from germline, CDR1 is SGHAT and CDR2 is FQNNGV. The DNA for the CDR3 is TGTGCCAGCAGCCCCATAGAATACGAGCAGTACTTC. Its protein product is CASSPIEYEQYF. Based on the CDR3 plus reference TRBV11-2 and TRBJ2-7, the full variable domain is EAGVAQSPRYKIIEKRQSVAFWCNPISGHATLYWYQQILGQGPKLLIQFQNNGVVDDSQLPKDRFSAERLKGVDSTLKIQPAKLEDSAVYLCASSPIEYEQYFGPGTRLTVT.

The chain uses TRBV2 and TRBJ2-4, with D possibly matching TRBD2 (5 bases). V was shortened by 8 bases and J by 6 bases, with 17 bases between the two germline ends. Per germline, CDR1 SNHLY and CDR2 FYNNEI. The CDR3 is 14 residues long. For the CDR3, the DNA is TGTGCCAGCTCGGGTTCGGGAAATAGAAACATTCAGTACTTC. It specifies CASSGSGNRNIQYF.

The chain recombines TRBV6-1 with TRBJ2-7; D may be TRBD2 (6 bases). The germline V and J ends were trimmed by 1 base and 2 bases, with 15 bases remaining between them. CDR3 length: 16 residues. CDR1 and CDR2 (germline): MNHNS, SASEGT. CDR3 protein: CASSEGGVAGPYEQYF. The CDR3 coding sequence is TGTGCCAGCAGTGAAGGGGGGGTTGCGGGGCCCTACGAGCAGTACTTC.

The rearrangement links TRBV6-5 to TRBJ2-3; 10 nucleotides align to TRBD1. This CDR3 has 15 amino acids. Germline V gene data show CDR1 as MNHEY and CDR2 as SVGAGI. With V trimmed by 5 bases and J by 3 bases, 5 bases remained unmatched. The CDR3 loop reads CASSTPGQGTDTQYF. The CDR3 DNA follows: TGTGCCAGCAGTACCCCGGGACAGGGGACAGATACGCAGTATTTT.